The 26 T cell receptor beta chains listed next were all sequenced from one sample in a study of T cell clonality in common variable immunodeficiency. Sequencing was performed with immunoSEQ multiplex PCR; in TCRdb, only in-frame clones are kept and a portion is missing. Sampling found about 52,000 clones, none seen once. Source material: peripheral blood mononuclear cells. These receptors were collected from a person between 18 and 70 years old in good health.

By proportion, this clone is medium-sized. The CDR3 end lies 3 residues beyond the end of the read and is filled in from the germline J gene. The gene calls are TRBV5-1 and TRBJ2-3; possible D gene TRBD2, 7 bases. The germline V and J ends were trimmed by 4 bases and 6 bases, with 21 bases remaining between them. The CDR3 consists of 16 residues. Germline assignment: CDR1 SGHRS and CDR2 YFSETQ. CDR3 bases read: TGCGCCAGCAGCCAAGGACTAGGGGGGTTAGGGGATACG. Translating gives CASSQGLGGLGDT. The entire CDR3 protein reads CASSQGLGGLGDTQYF.

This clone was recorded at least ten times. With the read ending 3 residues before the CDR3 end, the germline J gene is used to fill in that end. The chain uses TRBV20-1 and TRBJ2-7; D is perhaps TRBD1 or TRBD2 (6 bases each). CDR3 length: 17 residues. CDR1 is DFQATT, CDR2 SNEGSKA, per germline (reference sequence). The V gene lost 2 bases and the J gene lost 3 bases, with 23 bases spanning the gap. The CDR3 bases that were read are TGCAGTGCTAGATCATGGCCCCTAAGGCGGGACAACTACGAG. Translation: CSARSWPLRRDNYE. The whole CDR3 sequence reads CSARSWPLRRDNYEQYF.

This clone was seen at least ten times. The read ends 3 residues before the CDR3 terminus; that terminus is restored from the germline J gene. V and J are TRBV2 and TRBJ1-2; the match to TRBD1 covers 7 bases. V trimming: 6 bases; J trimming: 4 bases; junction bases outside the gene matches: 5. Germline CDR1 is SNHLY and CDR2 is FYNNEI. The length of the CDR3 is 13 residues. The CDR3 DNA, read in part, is TGTGCCAGCAGGACCGACAGGGCCTATGGC. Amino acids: CASRTDRAYG. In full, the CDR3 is CASRTDRAYGYTF.

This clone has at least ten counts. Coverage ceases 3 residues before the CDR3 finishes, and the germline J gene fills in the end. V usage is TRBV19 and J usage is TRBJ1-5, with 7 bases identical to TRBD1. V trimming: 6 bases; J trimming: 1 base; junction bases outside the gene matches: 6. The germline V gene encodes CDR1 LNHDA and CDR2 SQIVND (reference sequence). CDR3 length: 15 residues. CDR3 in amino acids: CASSEMGQSNQPQHF. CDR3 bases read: TGTGCCAGTAGCGAGATGGGACAGAGCAATCAGCCC. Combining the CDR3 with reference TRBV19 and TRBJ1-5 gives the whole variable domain DGGITQSPKYLFRKEGQNVTLSCEQNLNHDAMYWYRQDPGQGLRLIYYSQIVNDFQKGDIAEGYSVSREKKESFPLTVTSAQKNPTAFYLCASSEMGQSNQPQHFGDGTRLSIL.

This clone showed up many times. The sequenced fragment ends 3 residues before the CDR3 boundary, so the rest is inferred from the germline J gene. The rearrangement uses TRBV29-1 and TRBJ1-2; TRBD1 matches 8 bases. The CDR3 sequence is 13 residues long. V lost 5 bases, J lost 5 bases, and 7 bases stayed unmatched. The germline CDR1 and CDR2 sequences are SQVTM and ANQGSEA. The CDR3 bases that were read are TGCAGCGTTTTGACAGGGGAGAGGTATGGC. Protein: CSVLTGERYG. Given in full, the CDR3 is CSVLTGERYGYTF.

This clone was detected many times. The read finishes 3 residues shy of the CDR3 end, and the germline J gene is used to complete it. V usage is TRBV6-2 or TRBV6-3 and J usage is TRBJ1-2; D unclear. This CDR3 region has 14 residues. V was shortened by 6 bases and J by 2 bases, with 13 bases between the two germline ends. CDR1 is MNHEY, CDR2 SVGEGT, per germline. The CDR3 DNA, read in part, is TGTGCCAGCAGCCCTGTGCCAGAGAACTATGGC. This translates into CASSPVPENYG. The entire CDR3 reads CASSPVPENYGYTF.

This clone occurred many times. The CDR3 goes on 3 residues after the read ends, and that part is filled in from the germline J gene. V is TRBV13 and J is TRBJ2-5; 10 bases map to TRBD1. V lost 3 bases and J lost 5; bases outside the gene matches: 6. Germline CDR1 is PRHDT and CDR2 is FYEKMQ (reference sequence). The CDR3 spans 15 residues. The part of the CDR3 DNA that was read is TGTGCCAGCAGCTTTTGGACAGGGGGAAGGGAGACC. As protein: CASSFWTGGRET. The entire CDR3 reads CASSFWTGGRETQYF.

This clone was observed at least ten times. The chain's CDR3 is CALLARETQYF. The DNA read from the CDR3 is TGTGCCCTCCTAGCACGGGAGACC. The rearrangement uses TRBV7-2 and TRBJ2-5; D possibly corresponds to TRBD2 (5 bases). The CDR3 is cut off 3 residues early in the read; its end comes from the germline J gene. V was shortened by 11 bases and J by 5 bases, with 12 bases between the two germline ends. The CDR3 sequence is 11 residues long. Germline CDR1 is SGHTA and CDR2 is FQGNSA.

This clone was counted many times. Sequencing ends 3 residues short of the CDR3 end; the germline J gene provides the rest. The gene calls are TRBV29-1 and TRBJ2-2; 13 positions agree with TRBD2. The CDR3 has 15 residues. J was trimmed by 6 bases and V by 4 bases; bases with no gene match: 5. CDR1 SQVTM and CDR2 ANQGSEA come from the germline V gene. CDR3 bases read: TGCAGCGTTGGGGCACTAGCGGGAGGGCCCGGGGAG. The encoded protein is CSVGALAGGPGE. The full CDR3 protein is CSVGALAGGPGELFF.

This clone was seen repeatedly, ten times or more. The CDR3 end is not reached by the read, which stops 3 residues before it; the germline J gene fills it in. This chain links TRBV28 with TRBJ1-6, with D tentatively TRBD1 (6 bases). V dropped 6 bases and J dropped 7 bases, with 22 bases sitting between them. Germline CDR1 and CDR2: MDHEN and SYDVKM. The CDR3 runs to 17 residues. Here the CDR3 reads CASRLGQSAFFNSPLHF. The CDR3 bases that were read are TGTGCCAGCAGGTTAGGACAGTCGGCCTTCTTCAATTCACCC.

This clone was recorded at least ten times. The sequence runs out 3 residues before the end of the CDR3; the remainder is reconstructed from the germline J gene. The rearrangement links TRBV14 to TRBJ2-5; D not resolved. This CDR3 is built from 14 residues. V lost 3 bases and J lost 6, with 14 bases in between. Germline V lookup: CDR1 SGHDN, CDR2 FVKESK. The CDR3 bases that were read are TGTGCCAGCAGCCACCTCAGTTCATTCAAGACC. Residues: CASSHLSSFKT. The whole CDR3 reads CASSHLSSFKTQYF.

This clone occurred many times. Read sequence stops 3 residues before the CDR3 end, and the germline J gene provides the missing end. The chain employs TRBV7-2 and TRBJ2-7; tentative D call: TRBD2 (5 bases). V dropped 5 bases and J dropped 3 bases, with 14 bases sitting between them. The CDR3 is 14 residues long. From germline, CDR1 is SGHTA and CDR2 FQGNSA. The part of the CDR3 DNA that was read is TGTGCCAGCAGCCGAGGGCCGGCAAGCTACGAG. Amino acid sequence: CASSRGPASYE. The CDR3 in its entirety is CASSRGPASYEQYF.

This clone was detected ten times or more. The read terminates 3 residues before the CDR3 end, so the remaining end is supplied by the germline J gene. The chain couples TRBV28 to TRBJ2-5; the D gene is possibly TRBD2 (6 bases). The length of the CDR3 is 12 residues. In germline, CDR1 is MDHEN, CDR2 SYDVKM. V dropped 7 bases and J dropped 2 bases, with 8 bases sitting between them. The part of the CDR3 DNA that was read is TGTGCCAGCATTAGCGGTCAAGAGACC. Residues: CASISGQET. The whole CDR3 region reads CASISGQETQYF.

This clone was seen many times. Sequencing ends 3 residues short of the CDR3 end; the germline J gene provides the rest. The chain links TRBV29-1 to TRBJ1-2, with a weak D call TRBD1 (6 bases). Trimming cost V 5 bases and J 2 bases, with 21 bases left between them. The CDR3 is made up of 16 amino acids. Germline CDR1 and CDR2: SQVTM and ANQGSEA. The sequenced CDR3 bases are TGCAGCGTTAAGGATAGTAGGCCAGGGGTAAACTATGGC. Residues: CSVKDSRPGVNYG. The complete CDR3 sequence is CSVKDSRPGVNYGYTF.

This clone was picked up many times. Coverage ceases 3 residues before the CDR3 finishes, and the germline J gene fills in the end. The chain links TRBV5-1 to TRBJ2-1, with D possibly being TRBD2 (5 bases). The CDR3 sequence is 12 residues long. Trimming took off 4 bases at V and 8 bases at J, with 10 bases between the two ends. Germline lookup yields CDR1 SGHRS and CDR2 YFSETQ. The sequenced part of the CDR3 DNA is TGCGCCAGCAGCCAGGACTTCCATGAG. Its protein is CASSQDFHE. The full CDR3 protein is CASSQDFHEQFF. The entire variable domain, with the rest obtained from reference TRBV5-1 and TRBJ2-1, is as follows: KAGVTQTPRYLIKTRGQQVTLSCSPISGHRSVSWYQQTPGQGLQFLFEYFSETQRNKGNFPGRFSGRQFSNSRSEMNVSTLELGDSALYLCASSQDFHEQFFGPGTRLTVL.

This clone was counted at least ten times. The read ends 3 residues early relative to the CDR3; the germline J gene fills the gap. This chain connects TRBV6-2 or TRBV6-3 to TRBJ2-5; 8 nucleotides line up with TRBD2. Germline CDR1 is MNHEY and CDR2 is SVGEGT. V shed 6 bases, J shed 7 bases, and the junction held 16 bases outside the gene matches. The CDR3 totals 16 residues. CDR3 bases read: TGTGCCAGCAGCCCAATACTAGCGGCCAATCGGGTGACC. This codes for CASSPILAANRVT. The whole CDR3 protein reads CASSPILAANRVTQYF.

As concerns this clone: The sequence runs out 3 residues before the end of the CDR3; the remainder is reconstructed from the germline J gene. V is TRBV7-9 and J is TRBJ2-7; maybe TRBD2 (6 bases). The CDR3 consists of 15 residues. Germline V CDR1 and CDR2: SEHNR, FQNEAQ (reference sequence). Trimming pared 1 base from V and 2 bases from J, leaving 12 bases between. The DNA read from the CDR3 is TGTGCCAGCAGCTTAGTTAGTAGCGGTGCCTACGAG. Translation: CASSLVSSGAYE. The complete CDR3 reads CASSLVSSGAYEQYF.

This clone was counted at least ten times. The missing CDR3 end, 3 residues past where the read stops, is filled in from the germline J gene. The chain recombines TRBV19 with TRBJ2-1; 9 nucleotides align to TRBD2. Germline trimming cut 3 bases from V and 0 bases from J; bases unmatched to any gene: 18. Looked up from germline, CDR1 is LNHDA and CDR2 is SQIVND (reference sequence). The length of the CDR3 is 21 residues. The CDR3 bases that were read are TGTGCCAGTAGTATCCATGGGCTAGCGGGAACCGTCGCGAGCTCCTACAATGAG. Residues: CASSIHGLAGTVASSYNE. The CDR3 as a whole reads CASSIHGLAGTVASSYNEQFF.

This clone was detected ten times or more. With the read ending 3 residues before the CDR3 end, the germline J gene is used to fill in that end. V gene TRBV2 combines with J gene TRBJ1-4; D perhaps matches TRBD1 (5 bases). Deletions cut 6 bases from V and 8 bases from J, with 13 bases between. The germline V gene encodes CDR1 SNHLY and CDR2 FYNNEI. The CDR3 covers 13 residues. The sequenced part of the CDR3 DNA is TGTGCCAGCAGGGAACCCCCAGGGGAAAAA. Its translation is CASREPPGEK. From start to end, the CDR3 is CASREPPGEKLFF.

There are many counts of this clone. CDR3: CSATSRTGYYEQYF. CDR3 DNA (partial): TGCAGTGCGACATCTAGGACAGGGTACTACGAG. V and J are TRBV20-1 and TRBJ2-7, with TRBD1 matching 8 bases. The read comes to an end 3 residues before the CDR3 does, leaving the germline J gene to fill in the end. This CDR3 spans 14 amino acids. Germline CDR1 and CDR2: DFQATT and SNEGSKA (reference sequence). With V trimmed by 6 bases and J by 3 bases, 10 bases remained unmatched.

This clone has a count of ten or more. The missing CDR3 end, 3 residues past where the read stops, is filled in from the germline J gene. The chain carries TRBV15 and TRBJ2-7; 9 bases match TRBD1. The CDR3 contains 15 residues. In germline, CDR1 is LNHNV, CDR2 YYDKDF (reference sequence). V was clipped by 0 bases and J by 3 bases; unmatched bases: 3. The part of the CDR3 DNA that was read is TGTGCCACCAGCAGAGACGGGACAGGGAACTACGAG. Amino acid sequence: CATSRDGTGNYE. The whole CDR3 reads CATSRDGTGNYEQYF.

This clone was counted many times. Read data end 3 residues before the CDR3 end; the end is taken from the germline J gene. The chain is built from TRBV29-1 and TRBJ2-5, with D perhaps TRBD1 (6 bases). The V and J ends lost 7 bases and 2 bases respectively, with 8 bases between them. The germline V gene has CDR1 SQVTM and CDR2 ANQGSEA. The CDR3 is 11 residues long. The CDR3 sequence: CSGGQQETQYF. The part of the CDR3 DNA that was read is TGCAGCGGTGGACAGCAAGAGACC.

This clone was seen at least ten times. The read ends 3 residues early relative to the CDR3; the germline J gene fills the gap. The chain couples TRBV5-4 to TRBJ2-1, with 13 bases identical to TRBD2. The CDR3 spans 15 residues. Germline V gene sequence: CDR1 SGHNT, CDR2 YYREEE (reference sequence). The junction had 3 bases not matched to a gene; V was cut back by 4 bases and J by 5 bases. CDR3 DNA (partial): TGTGCCAGCAGCCGTGGGACTAGCGGGGACAATGAG. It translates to CASSRGTSGDNE. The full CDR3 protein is CASSRGTSGDNEQFF.

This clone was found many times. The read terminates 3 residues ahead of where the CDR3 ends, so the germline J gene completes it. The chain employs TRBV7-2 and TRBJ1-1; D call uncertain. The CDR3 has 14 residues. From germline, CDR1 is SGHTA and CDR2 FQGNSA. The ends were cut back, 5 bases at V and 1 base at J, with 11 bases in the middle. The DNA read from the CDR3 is TGTGCCAGCAGCCAAAATACAAGGAACACTGAA. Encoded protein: CASSQNTRNTE. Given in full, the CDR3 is CASSQNTRNTEAFF.

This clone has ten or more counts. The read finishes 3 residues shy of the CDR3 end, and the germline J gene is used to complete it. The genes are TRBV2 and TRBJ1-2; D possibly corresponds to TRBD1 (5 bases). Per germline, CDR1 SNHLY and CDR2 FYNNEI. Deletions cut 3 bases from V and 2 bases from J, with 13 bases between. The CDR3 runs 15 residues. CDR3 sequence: CASSDNRAGNYGYTF. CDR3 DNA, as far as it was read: TGTGCCAGCAGTGATAATAGGGCAGGGAACTATGGC.

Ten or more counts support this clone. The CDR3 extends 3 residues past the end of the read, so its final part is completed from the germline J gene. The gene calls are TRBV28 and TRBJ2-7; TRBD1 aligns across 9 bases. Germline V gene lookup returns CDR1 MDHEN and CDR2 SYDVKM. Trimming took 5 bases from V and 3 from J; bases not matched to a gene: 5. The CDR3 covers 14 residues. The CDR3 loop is CASSQGDRVYEQYF. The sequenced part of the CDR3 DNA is TGTGCCAGCAGTCAAGGGGACAGGGTCTACGAG.